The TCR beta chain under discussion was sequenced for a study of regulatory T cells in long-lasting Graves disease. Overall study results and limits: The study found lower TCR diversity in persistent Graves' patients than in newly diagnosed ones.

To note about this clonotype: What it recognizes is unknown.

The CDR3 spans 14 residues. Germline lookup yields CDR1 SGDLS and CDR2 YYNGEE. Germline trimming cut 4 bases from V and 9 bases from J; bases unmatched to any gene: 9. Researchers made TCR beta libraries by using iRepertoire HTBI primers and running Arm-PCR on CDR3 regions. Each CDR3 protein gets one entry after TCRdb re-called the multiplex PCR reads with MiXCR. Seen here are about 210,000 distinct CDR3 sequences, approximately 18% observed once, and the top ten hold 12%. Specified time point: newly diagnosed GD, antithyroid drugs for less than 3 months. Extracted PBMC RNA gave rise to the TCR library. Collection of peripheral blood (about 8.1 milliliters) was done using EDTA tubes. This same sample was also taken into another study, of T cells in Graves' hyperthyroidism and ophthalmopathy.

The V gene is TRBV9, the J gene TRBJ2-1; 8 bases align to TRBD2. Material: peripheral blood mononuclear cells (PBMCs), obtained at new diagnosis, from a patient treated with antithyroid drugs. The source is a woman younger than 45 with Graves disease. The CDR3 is CASSPWGTSGEQFF. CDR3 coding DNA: TGTGCCAGCAGCCCCTGGGGGACTAGTGGTGAGCAGTTCTTC.